This section outlines one TCR beta chain sequence together with its context. Its antigen remains unidentified. The sample belongs to a study of OX40 agonist ivuxolimab in advanced cancers. Study background: Dose-escalation subjects each had hepatocellular carcinoma, melanoma, renal cell or head and neck cancer. Three patients responded partially, comprising one with hepatocellular carcinoma and two with cutaneous melanoma.

Study findings and constraints: The study observed clonal expansion of CD4+ and CD8+ blood T cells by week 6 at 0.1 to 3.0 mg/kg. CD8+ T cells showed, on average, more clonal expansion than CD4+ cells.

The method was immunoSEQ multiplex PCR; TCRdb's version includes in-frame clones alone and lacks a portion of them. The table shows fewer than 80,000 clones, with 85% occurring only once. J was trimmed by 0 bases and V by 6 bases; bases with no gene match: 4. This CDR3 comprises 13 residues. Germline V CDR1 and CDR2: SQVTM, ANQGSEA. J is TRBJ1-1 and V is TRBV29-1; 7 bases fit TRBD1. The TCR comes from an adult with an advanced solid tumor such as melanoma, head and neck, liver or kidney cancer. The sample consisted of CD4+ or CD8+ T cells sorted from blood, taken in a trial of the OX40 agonist ivuxolimab. The CDR3 sequence is CSVTGLMNTEAFF. As DNA, the CDR3 is TGCAGCGTGACAGGGCTCATGAACACTGAAGCTTTCTTT.